This TCR beta chain comes out of a study of Ad26.COV2.S vaccination and SARS-CoV-2 variants. Study-wide results and limits: Vaccine recipients posted higher spike-specific TCR breadth than their placebo counterparts.

Specified treatment: 19 received Ad26.COV2.S at low or high dose, single or two shots; about 5 received placebo; per-sample allocation not given. Following the first vaccine or placebo injection, samples were taken on day 63. The sample came from a Boston adult aged 18-55 years. On this clone: As yet, its antigen is unknown.

Germline V CDR1 and CDR2: LNHNV, YYDKDF (reference sequence). V lost 9 bases and J lost 7, with 16 bases in between. The CDR3 has 13 residues. The data were produced by immunoSEQ multiplex PCR, yet TCRdb's version contains in-frame clones alone and is incomplete. This table has about 350,000 clones, 80% to 90% appearing once. The chain couples TRBV15 to TRBJ2-1, with D possibly called TRBD1 or TRBD2 (5 bases each). The sequence came from a person aged 18-60 years who received the Ad26.COV2.S COVID-19 vaccine or a placebo. The sequencing here drew on peripheral blood, taken in a trial of Ad26.COV2.S vaccine versus placebo. CDR3 nucleotides: TGTGCCACAGGGGTCCGGACTTGGAATGAGCAGTTCTTC. Protein sequence: CATGVRTWNEQFF.